This T cell receptor (beta chain) was sequenced during a study of type 1 regulatory T cells. Findings of the study overall: Tr1 cells had a more restricted TCR repertoire than non-Tr1 cells.

V trimming: 6 bases; J trimming: 0 bases; junction bases outside the gene matches: 10. Germline CDR1 is DFQATT and CDR2 is SNEGSKA (reference sequence). The CDR3 runs to 18 residues. This clonotype has ten or more counts. Its antigen is currently unknown. TCRdb reanalysed the reads using MiXCR and keeps one entry per CDR3 protein. This sample carries about 65,000 distinct CDR3 sequences, about 50% of them seen once, and the ten largest clones take approximately 2%. The genes are TRBV20-1 and TRBJ2-1; 14 bases map to TRBD2. This receptor was identified in a human donor in good health. Input material: cultured non-Tr1 T cells, either the whole culture or a sorted T cell fraction (not recorded which). CDR3 residues: CSALGGTSGGSSYNEQFF. In nucleotides, the CDR3 is TGCAGTGCCCTTGGCGGGACTAGCGGGGGTAGCTCCTACAATGAGCAGTTCTTC.